The 11 T cell receptor beta chains in this list originate from one sample, sequenced in a study of post-analysis software for immune sequencing data. Study results and caveats: TRBV5-6, TRBV5-1 and TRBV20-1 belonged to a set of roughly 5 TRBV segments that were more frequent in patients than controls.

cDNA libraries for TCR beta contained unique molecular identifiers. TCRdb recomputed calls from the PCR reads with MiXCR, one row per CDR3 protein. The repertoire holds some 240,000 distinct CDR3 sequences, with just over 35% as singletons. The antigens these receptors bind are not known. The sample taken for sequencing was blood. Source of these receptors: a girl between 10 and 17 years old with multiple sclerosis.

The chain uses TRBV29-1 and TRBJ2-1, with D unclear. Deletions cut 6 bases from V and 7 bases from J, with 7 bases between. Germline assignment: CDR1 SQVTM and CDR2 ANQGSEA. The CDR3 has 10 amino acids. CDR3 in DNA: TGCAGCGTAGGAGATAATGAGCAGTTCTTC. Translated: CSVGDNEQFF.

This clonotype has only a few counts. The genes are TRBV19 and TRBJ2-2, with D perhaps TRBD1 or TRBD2 (5 bases each). Trimming left V 4 bases short and J 0 bases short, with 15 bases between. In germline, CDR1 is LNHDA, CDR2 SQIVND (reference sequence). The CDR3 contains 17 residues. The CDR3 region is CASSKGKGRSNTGELFF. The CDR3 nucleotides read TGTGCCAGTAGTAAGGGAAAGGGACGGTCGAACACCGGGGAGCTGTTTTTT.

This clonotype was found a few times. This clone may be a read error of a much larger clone one base away. The chain employs TRBV15 and TRBJ2-7; the match to TRBD2 covers 7 bases. The CDR3 length is 13 residues. Germline V gene lookup returns CDR1 LNHNV and CDR2 YYDKDF (reference sequence). Trimming removed 0 bases from V and 10 bases from J; junction bases left unmatched: 6. CDR3 residues: CATSRDTREAQYF. The DNA for the CDR3 is TGTGCCACCAGCAGAGACACTCGGGAGGCCCAGTACTTC.

This clonotype turned up a few times. This chain joins TRBV7-2 and TRBJ1-6; D uncertain. Between the trimmed V and J ends, which lost 0 bases and 12 bases, there was a span of 6 bases. The CDR3 length is 12 residues. The germline V gene encodes CDR1 SGHTA and CDR2 FQGNSA. DNA of the CDR3: TGTGCCAGCAGCTTAGCGCGCGAACCCCTCCACTTT. Translating gives CASSLAREPLHF.

This clonotype turned up a few times. The V and J genes are TRBV12-3 or TRBV12-4 and TRBJ2-7; perhaps TRBD1 as D (6 bases). The V and J ends lost 1 base and 7 bases respectively, with 14 bases between them. The CDR3 spans 14 residues. The CDR3 spells CASSLGRGYNEQYF. The CDR3, as DNA: TGTGCCAGCAGTTTAGGCAGGGGATACAATGAGCAGTACTTC.

This clonotype showed up just once. This sequence joins TRBV12-3 or TRBV12-4 and TRBJ2-3, with TRBD2 matching over 10 bases. The CDR3 runs 18 residues. With V trimmed by 2 bases and J by 0 bases, 8 bases remained unmatched. The chain's CDR3 is CASSLSGLAVESTDTQYF. CDR3 sequence (DNA): TGTGCCAGCAGTTTATCCGGACTAGCGGTAGAGAGCACAGATACGCAGTATTTT.

The chain links TRBV5-6 to TRBJ1-1; 12 nucleotides line up with TRBD1. The CDR3 consists of 15 residues. The V and J ends lost 4 bases and 5 bases, in that order; junction bases with no gene match: 6. Germline CDR1 reads SGHDT; CDR2 reads YYEEEE. The DNA of the CDR3 is TGTGCCAGCAGCCCTCGGGACAGGGGGCGAACTGAAGCTTTCTTT. Its protein is CASSPRDRGRTEAFF.

This sequence joins TRBV6-5 and TRBJ2-2, with D maybe TRBD1 (6 bases). This CDR3 region has 16 residues. The germline V gene has CDR1 MNHEY and CDR2 SVGAGI. V was shortened by 6 bases and J by 1 base, with 15 bases between the two germline ends. The CDR3 loop reads CASRPTGQQNTGELFF. As DNA, the CDR3 is TGTGCCAGCAGACCCACCGGACAGCAGAACACCGGGGAGCTGTTTTTT.

This clonotype has just a few counts. An end of the junction does not agree with germline; a read error may underlie this. This chain connects TRBV5-1 to TRBJ2-2; D may correspond to TRBD1 or TRBD2 (6 bases each). The germline gives CDR1 SGHRS, CDR2 YFSETQ. This CDR3 contains 15 residues. In DNA, the CDR3 is TGCGCCAGCAGCTTGTGGGGGGACAACACCGGGGAGCGGTTTTTT. Translated: CASSLWGDNTGERFF.

This clonotype appeared a single time. The chain is built from TRBV29-1 and TRBJ1-1; D gene ambiguous. The germline V gene encodes CDR1 SQVTM and CDR2 ANQGSEA. This CDR3 contains 13 residues. Trimming left V 3 bases short and J 4 bases short, with 12 bases between. CDR3 protein: CSVEAASGTEAFF. CDR3 sequence (DNA): TGCAGCGTTGAGGCAGCCTCGGGCACTGAAGCTTTCTTT.

The chain couples TRBV5-1 to TRBJ1-1, with TRBD1 as a possible D gene (6 bases). Trimming removed 4 bases at V and 2 bases at J, with 15 bases between. CDR3 length equals 15 residues. The germline CDR1 and CDR2 sequences are SGHRS and YFSETQ. The CDR3 DNA is TGCGCCAGCAGCGCGGACAGATATCTAAACACTGAAGCTTTCTTT. Translating it yields CASSADRYLNTEAFF.